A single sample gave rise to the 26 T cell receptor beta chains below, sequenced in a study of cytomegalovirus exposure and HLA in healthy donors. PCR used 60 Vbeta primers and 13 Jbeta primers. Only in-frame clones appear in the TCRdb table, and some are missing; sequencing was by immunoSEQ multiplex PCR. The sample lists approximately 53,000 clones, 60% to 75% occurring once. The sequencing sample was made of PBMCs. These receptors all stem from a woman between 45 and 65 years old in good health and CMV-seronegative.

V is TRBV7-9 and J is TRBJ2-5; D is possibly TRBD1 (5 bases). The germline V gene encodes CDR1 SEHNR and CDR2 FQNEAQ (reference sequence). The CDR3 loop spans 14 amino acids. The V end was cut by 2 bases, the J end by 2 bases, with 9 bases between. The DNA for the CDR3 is TGTGCCAGCAGCTTATTTAGACAGCAAGAGACCCAGTACTTC. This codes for CASSLFRQQETQYF. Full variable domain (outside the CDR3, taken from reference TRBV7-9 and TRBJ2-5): DTGVSQNPRHKITKRGQNVTFRCDPISEHNRLYWYRQTLGQGPEFLTYFQNEAQLEKSRLLSDRFSAERPKGSFSTLEIQRTEQGDSAMYLCASSLFRQQETQYFGPGTRLLVL.

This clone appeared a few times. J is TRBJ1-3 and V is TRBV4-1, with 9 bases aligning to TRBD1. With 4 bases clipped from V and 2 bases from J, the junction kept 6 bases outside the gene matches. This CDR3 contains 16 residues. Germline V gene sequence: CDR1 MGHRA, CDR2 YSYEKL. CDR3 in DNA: TGCGCCAGCAGCCCAGAACAGGGGGCCGCTGGAAACACCATATATTTT. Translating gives CASSPEQGAAGNTIYF.

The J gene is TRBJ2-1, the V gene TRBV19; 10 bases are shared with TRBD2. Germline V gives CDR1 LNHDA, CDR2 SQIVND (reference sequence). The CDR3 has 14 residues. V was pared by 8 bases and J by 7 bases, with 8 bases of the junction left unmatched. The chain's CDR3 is CASSVAGGYNEQFF. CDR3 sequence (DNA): TGTGCCAGTTCGGTAGCGGGGGGCTATAATGAGCAGTTCTTC.

The CDR3 nucleotides read TGTGCCAGCACCATTCGGAGGGATCAGCCCCAGCATTTT. Its translation is CASTIRRDQPQHF. The V and J genes are TRBV6-1 and TRBJ1-5, with D unresolved. This CDR3 is built from 13 residues. The V end was cut by 7 bases, the J end by 5 bases, with 12 bases between. Per germline, CDR1 MNHNS and CDR2 SASEGT.

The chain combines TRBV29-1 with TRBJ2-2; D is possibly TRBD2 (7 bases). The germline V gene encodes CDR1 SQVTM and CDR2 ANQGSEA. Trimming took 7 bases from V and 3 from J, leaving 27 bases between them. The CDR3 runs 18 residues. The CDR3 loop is CSAVGGPSAGLYTGELFF. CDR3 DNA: TGCAGCGCCGTGGGGGGGCCATCAGCGGGGCTGTACACCGGGGAGCTGTTTTTT.

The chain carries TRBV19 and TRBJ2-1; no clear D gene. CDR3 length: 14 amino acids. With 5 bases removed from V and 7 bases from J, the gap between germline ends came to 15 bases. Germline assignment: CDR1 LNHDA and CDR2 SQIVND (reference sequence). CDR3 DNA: TGTGCCAGTAGTTACGACTGGATCTCAAATGAGCAGTTCTTC. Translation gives CASSYDWISNEQFF.

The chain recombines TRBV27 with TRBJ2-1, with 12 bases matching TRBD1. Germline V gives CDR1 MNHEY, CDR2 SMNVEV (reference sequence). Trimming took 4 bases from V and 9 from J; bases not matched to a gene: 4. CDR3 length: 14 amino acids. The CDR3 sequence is CASSWDRGQGEQFF. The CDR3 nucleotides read TGTGCCAGCAGTTGGGACAGGGGGCAGGGTGAGCAGTTCTTC.

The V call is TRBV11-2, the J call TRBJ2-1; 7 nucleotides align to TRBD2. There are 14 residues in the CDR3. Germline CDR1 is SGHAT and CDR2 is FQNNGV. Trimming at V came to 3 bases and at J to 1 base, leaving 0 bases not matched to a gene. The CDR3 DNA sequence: TGTGCCAGCAGCTTCGGGAGGTCCTACAATGAGCAGTTCTTC. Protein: CASSFGRSYNEQFF.

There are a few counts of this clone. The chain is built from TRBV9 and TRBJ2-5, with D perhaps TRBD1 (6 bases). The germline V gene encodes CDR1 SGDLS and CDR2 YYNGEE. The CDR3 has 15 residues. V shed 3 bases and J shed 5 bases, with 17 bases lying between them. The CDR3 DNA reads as TGTGCCAGCAGCGACATGACAGGTTGGGGGGAGACCCAGTACTTC. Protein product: CASSDMTGWGETQYF.

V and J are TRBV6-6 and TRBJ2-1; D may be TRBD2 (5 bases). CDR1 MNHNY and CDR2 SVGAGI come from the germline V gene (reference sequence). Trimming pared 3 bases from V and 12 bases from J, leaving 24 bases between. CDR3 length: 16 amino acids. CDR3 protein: CASSYLSSPTSLGQFF. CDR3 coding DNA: TGTGCCAGCAGTTATTTGTCTAGCCCCACCTCCCTGGGGCAGTTCTTC.

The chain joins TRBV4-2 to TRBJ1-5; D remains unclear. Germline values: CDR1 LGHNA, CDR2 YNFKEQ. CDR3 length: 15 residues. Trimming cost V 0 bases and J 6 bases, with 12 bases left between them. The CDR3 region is CASSQDKAVSQPQHF. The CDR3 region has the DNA TGTGCCAGCAGCCAAGATAAAGCCGTAAGTCAGCCCCAGCATTTT.

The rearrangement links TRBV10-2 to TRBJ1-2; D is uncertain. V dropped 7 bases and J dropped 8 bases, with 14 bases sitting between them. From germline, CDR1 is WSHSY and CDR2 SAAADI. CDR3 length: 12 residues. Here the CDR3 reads CASIWTPGGYTF. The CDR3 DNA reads TGCGCCAGCATCTGGACTCCGGGAGGCTACACCTTC.

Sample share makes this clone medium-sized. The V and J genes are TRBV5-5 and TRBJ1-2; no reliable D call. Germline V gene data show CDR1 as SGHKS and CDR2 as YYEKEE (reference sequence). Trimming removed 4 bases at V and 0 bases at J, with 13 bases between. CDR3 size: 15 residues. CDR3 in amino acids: CASSHYQSANYGYTF. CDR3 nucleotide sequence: TGTGCCAGCAGCCACTACCAGTCAGCTAACTATGGCTACACCTTC.

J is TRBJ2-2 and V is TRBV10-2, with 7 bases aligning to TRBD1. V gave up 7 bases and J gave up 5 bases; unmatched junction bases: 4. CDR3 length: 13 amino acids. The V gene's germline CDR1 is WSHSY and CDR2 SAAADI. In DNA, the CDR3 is TGCGCCAGCAAGGGGGCGTATACCGGGGAGCTGTTTTTT. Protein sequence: CASKGAYTGELFF.

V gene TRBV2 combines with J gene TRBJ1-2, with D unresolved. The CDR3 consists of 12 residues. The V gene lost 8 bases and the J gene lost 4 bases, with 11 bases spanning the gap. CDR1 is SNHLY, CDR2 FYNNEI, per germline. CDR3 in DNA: TGTGCCAGCGGCAAGGAGGCCTATGGCTACACCTTC. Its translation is CASGKEAYGYTF.

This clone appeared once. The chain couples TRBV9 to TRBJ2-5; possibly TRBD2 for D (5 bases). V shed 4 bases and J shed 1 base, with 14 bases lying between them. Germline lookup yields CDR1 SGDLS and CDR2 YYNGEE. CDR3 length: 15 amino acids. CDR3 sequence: CASSQTSGVQETQYF. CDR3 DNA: TGTGCCAGCAGCCAAACTAGTGGGGTCCAAGAGACCCAGTACTTC.

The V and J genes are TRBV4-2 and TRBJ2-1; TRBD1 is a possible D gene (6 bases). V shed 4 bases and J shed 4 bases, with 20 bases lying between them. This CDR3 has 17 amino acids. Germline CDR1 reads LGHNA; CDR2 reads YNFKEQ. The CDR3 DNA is TGTGCCAGCAGCCGATCCTCGACAGGTTTCCGATACAATGAGCAGTTCTTC. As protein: CASSRSSTGFRYNEQFF.

CDR3 region: CASRGTTNQPQHF. CDR3 nucleotides: TGTGCCAGCAGGGGGACAACCAATCAGCCCCAGCATTTT. The chain couples TRBV27 to TRBJ1-5, with D perhaps TRBD1 (6 bases). Germline CDR1 MNHEY, CDR2 SMNVEV (reference sequence). The CDR3 consists of 13 residues. V was pared by 6 bases and J by 3 bases, with 9 bases between.

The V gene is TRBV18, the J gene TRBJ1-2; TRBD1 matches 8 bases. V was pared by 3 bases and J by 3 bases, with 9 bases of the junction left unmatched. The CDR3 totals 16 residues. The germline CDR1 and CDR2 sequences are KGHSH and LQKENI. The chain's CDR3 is CASSPRQGRSDYGYTF. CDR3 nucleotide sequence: TGTGCCAGCTCACCCAGACAGGGGAGGTCTGACTATGGCTACACCTTC.

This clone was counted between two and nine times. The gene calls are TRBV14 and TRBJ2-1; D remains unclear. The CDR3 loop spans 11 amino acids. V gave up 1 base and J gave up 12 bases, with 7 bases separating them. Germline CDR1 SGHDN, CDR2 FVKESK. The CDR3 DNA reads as TGTGCCAGCAGCCAAGGGGCAAGGCAGTTCTTC. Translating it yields CASSQGARQFF.

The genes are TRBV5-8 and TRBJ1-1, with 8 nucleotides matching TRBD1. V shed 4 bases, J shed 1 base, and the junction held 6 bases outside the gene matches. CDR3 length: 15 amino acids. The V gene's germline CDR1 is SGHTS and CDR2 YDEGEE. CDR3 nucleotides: TGTGCCAGCAGCCTACTGACAGGGGAGAACACTGAAGCTTTCTTT. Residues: CASSLLTGENTEAFF.

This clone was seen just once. CDR3 DNA sequence: TGTGCCAGCAGTCCGCCTGGGACAGGGGTTGGCAATGAGCAGTTCTTC. It translates to CASSPPGTGVGNEQFF. The genes are TRBV28 and TRBJ2-1; 10 nucleotides match TRBD1. V was pared by 5 bases and J by 6 bases, with 10 bases of the junction left unmatched. Germline V gene lookup returns CDR1 MDHEN and CDR2 SYDVKM. This CDR3 has 16 residues.

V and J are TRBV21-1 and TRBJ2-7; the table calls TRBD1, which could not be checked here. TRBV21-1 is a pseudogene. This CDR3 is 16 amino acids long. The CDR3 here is CASSKTDRNSPYEQYF. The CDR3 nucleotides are TGTGCCAGCAGCAAGACCGACAGAAACAGCCCCTACGAGCAGTACTTC.

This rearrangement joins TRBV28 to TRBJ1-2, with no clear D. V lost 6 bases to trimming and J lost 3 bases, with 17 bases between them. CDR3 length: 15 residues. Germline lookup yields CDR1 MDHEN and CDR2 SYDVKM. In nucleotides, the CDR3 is TGTGCCAGCAGCCCAAAGGGAGTCGGTTACTATGGCTACACCTTC. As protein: CASSPKGVGYYGYTF.

Here the CDR3 reads CASSSPGTSGSTDTQYF. CDR3 nucleotide sequence: TGTGCCAGCAGCTCCCCTGGGACTAGCGGTAGCACAGATACGCAGTATTTT. V usage is TRBV7-3 and J usage is TRBJ2-3; 11 bases line up with TRBD2. CDR1 SGHTA and CDR2 FQGTGA come from the germline V gene. J gave up 0 bases and V 4 bases, and 6 bases lay outside the gene matches. This CDR3 comprises 17 residues. The whole variable domain, remainder taken from reference TRBV7-3 and TRBJ2-3, is GAGVSQTPSNKVTEKGKYVELRCDPISGHTALYWYRQSLGQGPEFLIYFQGTGAADDSGLPNDRFFAVRPEGSVSTLKIQRTERGDSAVYLCASSSPGTSGSTDTQYFGPGTRLTVL.

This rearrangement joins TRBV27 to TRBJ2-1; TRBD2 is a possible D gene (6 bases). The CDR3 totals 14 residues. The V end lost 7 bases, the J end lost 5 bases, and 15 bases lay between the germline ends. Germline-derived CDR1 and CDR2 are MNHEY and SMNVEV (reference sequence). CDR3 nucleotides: TGTGCCAGCAACCCCGGGAGTTCTGACAATGAGCAGTTCTTC. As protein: CASNPGSSDNEQFF.